Presented here are 3 T cell receptor beta chains from one specimen sequenced in a study of shared clonotypes between healthy human individuals. Profiling relied on immunoSEQ multiplex PCR, and the TCRdb table lists in-frame clones only, not all of them. Among around 1.1 million clones listed, around 78% were seen once. Sequences were obtained from memory CD4+ T cells from PBMCs. This sample's subset: CD45RA-negative fraction. The receptor set was obtained from a man younger than 35 in good health. Some clones in this sample may be carry-over from other donors' samples.

The rearrangement links TRBV10-1 to TRBJ2-1, with a tentative D call TRBD1 (6 bases). The CDR3 runs 14 residues. V gave up 2 bases and J gave up 9 bases, with 14 bases separating them. From germline, CDR1 is WNHNN and CDR2 SYGVQD (reference sequence). The DNA of the CDR3 is TGCGCCAGCAGTGAGAACTGGGGGCAAACTGAGCAGTTCTTC. Encoded protein: CASSENWGQTEQFF.

Concerning this clone: A single base separates this from a much larger clone, so it may be a read error. The chain carries TRBV7-2 and TRBJ1-1, with D tentatively TRBD1 (5 bases). Germline V lookup: CDR1 SGHTA, CDR2 FQGNSA. Trimming took 1 base from V and 1 from J, leaving 7 bases between them. CDR3 length equals 14 residues. CDR3 sequence: CASSLGQTNTEAFF. CDR3 bases: TGTGCCAGCAGCTTAGGACAGACGAACACTGAAGCTTTCTTT.

The chain uses TRBV7-9 and TRBJ1-5; D gene ambiguous. Between the trimmed V and J ends, which lost 3 bases and 4 bases, there was a span of 10 bases. The CDR3 has 14 amino acids. The V gene's germline CDR1 is SEHNR and CDR2 FQNEAQ (reference sequence). For the CDR3, the DNA is TGTGCCAGCAGCTTGAAAGGTGGGAATCAGCCCCAGCATTTT. This sequence encodes CASSLKGGNQPQHF.